These 19 T cell receptor beta chains originate from one sample sequenced in a study of regulatory T cells in long-lasting Graves disease. Time point denoted: newly diagnosed GD, antithyroid drugs for less than 3 months. PBMC RNA served as the TCR library source. Assembly of TCR beta libraries relied on iRepertoire HTBI primers together with Arm-PCR of CDR3 regions. A single record per CDR3 protein comes from TCRdb applying MiXCR to the multiplex PCR reads. This sample has about 440,000 distinct CDR3 sequences, with 15% found just once. These data also featured in a second study, about T cells in Graves' hyperthyroidism and ophthalmopathy.

Sequenced material: peripheral blood mononuclear cells (PBMCs), taken at new diagnosis, from a patient treated with antithyroid drugs. Receptors originate from a woman under 40 with Graves disease.

This clonotype has ten or more counts. The rearrangement joins TRBV2 to TRBJ2-1, with TRBD1 identical over 9 bases. Germline CDR1 is SNHLY and CDR2 is FYNNEI. Losses at the gene ends were 7 bases for V and 6 bases for J; bases not matched to a gene: 22. The CDR3 loop spans 19 amino acids. In nucleotides, the CDR3 is TGTGCCAGCACCCGTAACCTTGGACAGGGGATAGATCGGGGCAATGAGCAGTTCTTC. It codes for CASTRNLGQGIDRGNEQFF.

This clonotype was counted ten times or more. The chain combines TRBV27 with TRBJ2-1; D possibly corresponds to TRBD1 (5 bases). CDR1 MNHEY and CDR2 SMNVEV come from the germline V gene (reference sequence). The CDR3 covers 16 residues. V shed 1 base and J shed 7 bases, with 17 bases lying between them. The DNA of the CDR3 is TGTGCCAGCAGTTTATGGGGAAAGGGGCCGATTAATGAGCAGTTCTTC. Its translation: CASSLWGKGPINEQFF.

The table lists this clonotype with many counts. The J gene is TRBJ2-1, the V gene TRBV7-2; D call uncertain. Trimming left V 1 base short and J 5 bases short, with 9 bases between. The CDR3 is made up of 14 amino acids. CDR1 is SGHTA, CDR2 FQGNSA, per germline. This CDR3 reads CASSLGVRNNEQFF. Here the CDR3 DNA reads TGTGCCAGCAGCTTAGGAGTTCGGAACAATGAGCAGTTCTTC.

In this sample, this clonotype turned up many times. This chain joins TRBV20-1 and TRBJ1-2; 9 positions match TRBD1. Germline values: CDR1 DFQATT, CDR2 SNEGSKA (reference sequence). This CDR3 spans 14 amino acids. The ends lost 0 bases at V and 8 bases at J; junction bases unmatched: 7. CDR3 coding DNA: TGCAGTGCTAGAGATCGAGACAGGGGGAGCGGCTACACCTTC. Its protein is CSARDRDRGSGYTF.

As DNA, the CDR3 is TGTGCCAGCAGAACTGCGGCCTCACGCTATGGCTACACCTTC. This sequence encodes CASRTAASRYGYTF. This sequence joins TRBV6-1 and TRBJ1-2; the D is unclear. Germline assignment: CDR1 MNHNS and CDR2 SASEGT. V was shortened by 6 bases and J by 4 bases, with 15 bases between the two germline ends. The CDR3 spans 14 residues.

The gene calls are TRBV12-3 or TRBV12-4 and TRBJ2-4; maybe TRBD1 (6 bases). The CDR3 is 16 amino acids. Trimming took off 1 base at V and 7 bases at J, with 17 bases between the two ends. DNA for the CDR3: TGTGCCAGCAGTTTAGGCTTCAGTGCCCAGGGGAACATTCAGTACTTC. Protein sequence: CASSLGFSAQGNIQYF.

There are many counts of this clonotype. The chain is built from TRBV19 and TRBJ2-1; D is unresolved. The germline CDR1 and CDR2 sequences are LNHDA and SQIVND (reference sequence). V was trimmed by 6 bases and J by 5 bases, leaving 14 bases between them. CDR3 length: 14 residues. CDR3 DNA sequence: TGTGCCAGTAGGCTAAAACAGACGAACAATGAGCAGTTCTTC. This translates into CASRLKQTNNEQFF.

This clonotype was detected many times. The CDR3 protein is CASSLLSRGHEQYF. Written as DNA, the CDR3 is TGTGCCAGCAGCTTATTGAGCAGGGGGCACGAGCAGTACTTC. The rearrangement uses TRBV7-6 and TRBJ2-7, with 8 bases that match TRBD1. Trimming cost V 2 bases and J 5 bases; bases outside gene matches: 5. This CDR3 region has 14 residues. The germline CDR1 and CDR2 sequences are SGHVS and FNYEAQ.

This clonotype was counted at least ten times. The chain combines TRBV3-1 with TRBJ2-5; 14 bases align to TRBD2. From germline, CDR1 is LGHDT and CDR2 YNNKEL (reference sequence). V lost 11 bases, J lost 5 bases, and 4 bases stayed unmatched. CDR3 length: 13 amino acids. CDR3 nucleotide sequence: TGTGCCGGGGGACTAGCGGGAGCCGAGACCCAGTACTTC. Its translation is CAGGLAGAETQYF.

As regards this clonotype: A much larger clone differs from this one at a single base, so this may be a read error. The genes are TRBV6-2 or TRBV6-3 and TRBJ2-1; D is perhaps TRBD1 (5 bases). The CDR3 is 18 residues long. Per the germline V gene, CDR1 is MNHEY and CDR2 is SVGEGT. V was pared by 0 bases and J by 10 bases, with 25 bases between. The CDR3 DNA reads TGTGCCAGCAGTTACTCCCACCCGACAGTCGCTAATCCCTACGAGCAGTTCTTC. The encoded protein is CASSYSHPTVANPYEQFF.

This clonotype was seen a few times. The chain employs TRBV24-1 and TRBJ2-2, with 7 bases matching TRBD1. Losses at the gene ends were 4 bases for V and 3 bases for J; bases not matched to a gene: 13. Looked up from germline, CDR1 is KGHDR and CDR2 is SFDVKD. This CDR3 region has 18 residues. Here the CDR3 DNA reads TGTGCCACCAGTGAGTACTATATGGACAGGTGGCACACCGGGGAGCTGTTTTTT. It codes for CATSEYYMDRWHTGELFF.

This clonotype was seen a handful of times. The chain joins TRBV27 to TRBJ2-2; 9 bases match TRBD2. This CDR3 has 15 amino acids. Germline V gene sequence: CDR1 MNHEY, CDR2 SMNVEV (reference sequence). The junction had 4 bases not matched to a gene; V was cut back by 6 bases and J by 2 bases. CDR3 region: CASRQLAGNTGELFF. The DNA for the CDR3 is TGTGCCAGCAGGCAACTAGCGGGCAACACCGGGGAGCTGTTTTTT.

A single count supports this clonotype. The rearrangement links TRBV5-8 to TRBJ1-5; D remains ambiguous. The CDR3 covers 18 residues. With 2 bases removed from V and 0 bases from J, the gap between germline ends came to 18 bases. CDR1 and CDR2 (germline): SGHTS, YDEGEE. The CDR3 loop is CASSFLGSSGNSNQPQHF. The DNA for the CDR3 is TGTGCCAGCAGCTTTTTGGGATCCTCGGGAAATAGCAATCAGCCCCAGCATTTT.

Points on this clonotype: A clone one base away is much larger, so this may be a read error. This chain connects TRBV12-3 or TRBV12-4 to TRBJ1-4; a possible D gene is TRBD1 (5 bases). The CDR3 contains 14 residues. V was shortened by 3 bases and J by 3 bases, with 8 bases between the two germline ends. CDR3 protein: CASSFRASNEKLFF. Written as DNA, the CDR3 is TGTGCCAGCAGTTTCAGGGCATCTAATGAAAAACTGTTTTTT.

Only a few counts were recorded for this clonotype. The chain joins TRBV4-1 to TRBJ2-2; perhaps TRBD1 as D (6 bases). This CDR3 comprises 15 residues. Trimming shortened V by 4 bases and J by 4 bases, and 13 bases separated the two germline ends. Looked up from germline, CDR1 is MGHRA and CDR2 is YSYEKL. CDR3 sequence: CASSLTDRSTGELFF. The CDR3, as DNA: TGCGCCAGCAGCCTTACGGACAGATCCACCGGGGAGCTGTTTTTT.

A remark on this clonotype: This may stem from a read error, because a much larger clone lies one nucleotide away. Because the CDR3 is missing its conserved closing phenylalanine or tryptophan, this is likely a read error. The chain has TRBV20-1 and TRBJ2-5; 7 nucleotides match TRBD2. V lost 7 bases, J lost 4 bases, and 3 bases stayed unmatched. The CDR3 has 11 amino acids. Germline CDR1 reads DFQATT; CDR2 reads SNEGSKA (reference sequence). CDR3 amino acids: CSVTGGETQYL. For the CDR3, the DNA is TGCAGTGTAACGGGAGGAGAGACCCAGTACCTC.

This clonotype was observed at least ten times. The rearrangement uses TRBV2 and TRBJ1-2, with D possibly TRBD1 on 6 matching bases. CDR3 length: 14 amino acids. The V and J ends lost 7 bases and 4 bases respectively, with 16 bases between them. Germline-derived CDR1 and CDR2 are SNHLY and FYNNEI. The CDR3 sequence: CASNLGGGSYGYTF. CDR3 sequence (DNA): TGTGCCAGCAATTTAGGGGGGGGAAGCTATGGCTACACCTTC.

The rearrangement links TRBV15 to TRBJ2-3; 10 nucleotides match TRBD2. The germline V gene encodes CDR1 LNHNV and CDR2 YYDKDF (reference sequence). This CDR3 comprises 17 residues. The trim removed 0 bases at V and 4 bases at J, leaving 7 bases unmatched. The CDR3 is CATSRDTLAGDADTQYF. As DNA, the CDR3 is TGTGCCACCAGCAGAGATACCCTAGCGGGAGATGCAGATACGCAGTATTTT.

With regard to this clonotype: A junction end diverges from the germline sequence, so it may reflect a read error. J is TRBJ2-1 and V is TRBV11-2; TRBD2 agrees at 7 bases. This CDR3 comprises 15 residues. The germline V gene has CDR1 SGHAT and CDR2 FQNNGV. DNA of the CDR3: TGCGCCAGCAGCCAAGACCATGGACTAGTCAATGAGCAGTTCTTC. As protein: CASSQDHGLVNEQFF.